The 20 T cell receptor beta chains reported below all come from one sample, sequenced in a study of neurological immune-mediated disorders. Via MiXCR, TCRdb re-called the 5' RACE reads, giving one row per CDR3 protein. The sample yields 65,000 to 95,000 distinct CDR3 sequences, less than 5.5% seen once. Input material: PBMCs. The receptors were sampled from a woman in her twenties or thirties with multiple sclerosis.

This clonotype has only a few counts. The chain has TRBV12-3 or TRBV12-4 and TRBJ1-2, with TRBD1 matching 8 bases. The length of the CDR3 is 16 residues. J was trimmed by 7 bases and V by 3 bases; bases with no gene match: 13. The CDR3 loop reads CASSLSFRQGALGYTF. The CDR3 DNA reads TGTGCCAGCAGTTTGAGTTTTCGGCAGGGGGCTCTTGGCTACACCTTC.

This clonotype was picked up many times. CDR3 in DNA: TGTGCCAGCAGCTCACTAGGGGTCGGAGAAGACACTGAAGCTTTCTTT. Protein: CASSSLGVGEDTEAFF. The chain employs TRBV7-6 and TRBJ1-1; D may be TRBD1 (5 bases). The CDR3 runs 16 residues. V shed 4 bases and J shed 3 bases, with 18 bases lying between them. Germline V CDR1 and CDR2: SGHVS, FNYEAQ.

This clonotype was seen ten or more times. This sequence joins TRBV20-1 and TRBJ2-7; possible D gene TRBD2, 6 bases. In germline, CDR1 is DFQATT, CDR2 SNEGSKA (reference sequence). This CDR3 comprises 15 residues. V was pared by 0 bases and J by 0 bases, with 12 bases between. CDR3 in amino acids: CSARDQGRSSYEQYF. The CDR3 DNA reads as TGCAGTGCTAGAGATCAAGGGAGGAGCTCCTACGAGCAGTACTTC.

As concerns this clonotype: Since no conserved phenylalanine or tryptophan closes the CDR3, a read error is the likely cause. The CDR3 DNA is TGCAGTGCTAGCCTGGGACTACCGTACAATGAGCAGTTCAAC. Its translation: CSASLGLPYNEQFN. The chain carries TRBV20-1 and TRBJ2-1; 7 nucleotides line up with TRBD2. V trimming: 3 bases; J trimming: 4 bases; junction bases outside the gene matches: 6. Germline CDR1 reads DFQATT; CDR2 reads SNEGSKA (reference sequence). The CDR3 contains 14 residues.

This clonotype was detected many times. The chain couples TRBV20-1 to TRBJ2-7, with 10 bases fitting TRBD1. This CDR3 region has 15 residues. V gave up 1 base and J gave up 6 bases; unmatched junction bases: 9. CDR1 is DFQATT, CDR2 SNEGSKA, per germline (reference sequence). The CDR3 nucleotides are TGCAGTGCTAGAGTGTTGGGACAGGGGATCGGCGAGCAGTACTTC. It translates to CSARVLGQGIGEQYF.

This clonotype was detected many times. The V call is TRBV20-1, the J call TRBJ1-6, with 9 bases lining up with TRBD1. The length of the CDR3 is 14 residues. V trimming: 2 bases; J trimming: 10 bases; junction bases outside the gene matches: 6. Germline CDR1 is DFQATT and CDR2 is SNEGSKA (reference sequence). CDR3: CSARTGGDGSPLHF. Here the CDR3 DNA reads TGCAGTGCTAGAACAGGGGGCGACGGCTCACCCCTCCACTTT.

This clonotype was counted many times. CDR3 DNA sequence: TGTGCCAGCGCGGATCGTAAGGGTACGCAGTATTTT. Amino acid sequence: CASADRKGTQYF. The chain employs TRBV6-5 and TRBJ2-3; D unresolved. Trimming removed 8 bases at V and 8 bases at J, with 14 bases between. CDR1 and CDR2 from the germline V gene are MNHEY and SVGAGI. The length of the CDR3 is 12 residues.

This clonotype appeared many times. CDR3 in DNA: TGCAGTGCTAGACCCTCCGCTAGCGGGGGGTGGAGCGGGGAGCTGTTTTTT. Translating it yields CSARPSASGGWSGELFF. V is TRBV20-1 and J is TRBJ2-2, with 11 bases fitting TRBD2. The CDR3 totals 17 residues. Trimming took 2 bases from V and 7 from J; bases not matched to a gene: 12. In germline, CDR1 is DFQATT, CDR2 SNEGSKA (reference sequence).

This clonotype was seen many times. The DNA for the CDR3 is TGCGCCAGCAGACAGAGGACAGGGGGTACTGAAGCTTTCTTT. This codes for CASRQRTGGTEAFF. This chain links TRBV5-1 with TRBJ1-1; 10 bases are a match to TRBD1. The CDR3 loop spans 14 amino acids. From germline, CDR1 is SGHRS and CDR2 YFSETQ. Trimming took 5 bases from V and 5 from J; bases not matched to a gene: 6.

V gene TRBV9 combines with J gene TRBJ2-7; the match to TRBD1 covers 11 bases. The CDR3 covers 14 residues. The germline CDR1 and CDR2 sequences are SGDLS and YYNGEE. V lost 2 bases to trimming and J lost 2 bases; unmatched junction nucleotides: 0. The CDR3 region is CASSVGQGAYEQYF. The CDR3 DNA sequence: TGTGCCAGCAGCGTGGGACAGGGGGCCTACGAGCAGTACTTC.

This clonotype was counted between two and nine times. The V and J genes are TRBV5-1 and TRBJ1-4; 11 bases are a match to TRBD1. The trim removed 4 bases at V and 4 bases at J, leaving 6 bases unmatched. The CDR3 runs 16 residues. Germline-derived CDR1 and CDR2 are SGHRS and YFSETQ. The CDR3 DNA reads as TGCGCCAGCAGCGCGGGACAGGGGGGCAGTAATGAAAAACTGTTTTTT. It is translated as CASSAGQGGSNEKLFF.

This clonotype was seen only a few times. The chain combines TRBV12-3 or TRBV12-4 with TRBJ2-7; the D gene is possibly TRBD1 (6 bases). Trimming left V 7 bases short and J 12 bases short, with 19 bases between. The length of the CDR3 is 12 residues. CDR3: CASTPRQDVWYF. In DNA form, the CDR3 reads TGTGCCAGCACTCCGAGACAGGATGTTTGGTACTTC.

This clonotype was recorded at least ten times. V gene TRBV10-3 combines with J gene TRBJ2-3; TRBD1 aligns across 10 bases. Germline CDR1 is ENHRY and CDR2 is SYGVKD. This CDR3 is built from 16 residues. V trimming: 8 bases; J trimming: 0 bases; junction bases outside the gene matches: 8. Written as DNA, the CDR3 is TGTGCCATCGGGCGGACAGGGGGGACTAGCACAGATACGCAGTATTTT. This codes for CAIGRTGGTSTDTQYF.

This clonotype was recorded a few times. The chain combines TRBV12-5 with TRBJ2-5; tentative D call: TRBD2 (5 bases). The CDR3 extends over 12 amino acids. V lost 2 bases and J lost 7, with 8 bases in between. CDR1 and CDR2 (germline): LGHNT, FRNRAP. CDR3 loop: CASGLPEGTQYF. The CDR3 DNA reads as TGTGCTAGTGGTTTGCCTGAGGGGACCCAGTACTTC.

This clonotype was seen repeatedly, ten times or more. V gene TRBV20-1 combines with J gene TRBJ1-1; possible D gene TRBD1, 6 bases. Trimming took 6 bases from V and 6 from J, leaving 14 bases between them. Germline-derived CDR1 and CDR2 are DFQATT and SNEGSKA (reference sequence). This CDR3 is 12 amino acids long. This CDR3 reads CSARQELSEAFF. The CDR3 bases are TGCAGTGCCAGACAGGAACTTTCTGAAGCTTTCTTT.

This clonotype was recorded at least ten times. The chain joins TRBV13 to TRBJ2-7; TRBD2 agrees at 10 bases. Trimming cost V 6 bases and J 6 bases; bases outside gene matches: 11. Germline V gives CDR1 PRHDT, CDR2 FYEKMQ (reference sequence). The CDR3 covers 15 residues. This chain's CDR3 is CASRRRAGGVAEQYV. DNA of the CDR3: TGTGCCAGCAGAAGGAGAGCGGGGGGGGTTGCCGAGCAGTACGTC.

This clonotype appeared many times. This chain joins TRBV2 and TRBJ1-2; 8 bases agree with TRBD1. The trim removed 6 bases at V and 5 bases at J, leaving 8 bases unmatched. Germline CDR1 SNHLY, CDR2 FYNNEI. The CDR3 loop spans 14 amino acids. This chain's CDR3 is CASRKTGDLYGYTF. The CDR3 coding sequence is TGTGCCAGCAGGAAGACAGGGGACCTATATGGCTACACCTTC. Full variable domain (outside the CDR3, taken from reference TRBV2 and TRBJ1-2): EPEVTQTPSHQVTQMGQEVILRCVPISNHLYFYWYRQILGQKVEFLVSFYNNEISEKSEIFDDQFSVERPDGSNFTLKIRSTKLEDSAMYFCASRKTGDLYGYTFGSGTRLTVV.

This clonotype was counted at least ten times. The gene calls are TRBV9 and TRBJ2-6; 8 bases map to TRBD1. The length of the CDR3 is 19 residues. The J segment lost 0 bases and the V segment lost 4 bases, leaving 12 bases of the junction unmatched. Germline V lookup: CDR1 SGDLS, CDR2 YYNGEE. The DNA of the CDR3 is TGTGCCAGCAGCCCATCCCACGGACAGGGAACCTCTGGGGCCAACGTCCTGACTTTC. It translates to CASSPSHGQGTSGANVLTF.

This clonotype was recorded at least ten times. The chain employs TRBV6-5 and TRBJ2-5; 8 positions agree with TRBD1. V trimming: 5 bases; J trimming: 8 bases; junction bases outside the gene matches: 16. This CDR3 contains 16 residues. CDR1 MNHEY and CDR2 SVGAGI come from the germline V gene. CDR3 in DNA: TGTGCCAGCAGTAGCCGCCCGGGACAGGTGTCGACAACCCAGTACTTC. It codes for CASSSRPGQVSTTQYF.

This clonotype turned up a few times. The chain links TRBV5-1 to TRBJ2-7; no clear D gene. Trimming stripped 0 bases from V and 3 bases from J, with 10 bases between. This CDR3 has 14 amino acids. The germline V gene has CDR1 SGHRS and CDR2 YFSETQ. The CDR3 region is CASSLVGSNYEQYF. The CDR3 DNA follows: TGCGCCAGCAGCTTGGTCGGGTCCAACTACGAGCAGTACTTC.